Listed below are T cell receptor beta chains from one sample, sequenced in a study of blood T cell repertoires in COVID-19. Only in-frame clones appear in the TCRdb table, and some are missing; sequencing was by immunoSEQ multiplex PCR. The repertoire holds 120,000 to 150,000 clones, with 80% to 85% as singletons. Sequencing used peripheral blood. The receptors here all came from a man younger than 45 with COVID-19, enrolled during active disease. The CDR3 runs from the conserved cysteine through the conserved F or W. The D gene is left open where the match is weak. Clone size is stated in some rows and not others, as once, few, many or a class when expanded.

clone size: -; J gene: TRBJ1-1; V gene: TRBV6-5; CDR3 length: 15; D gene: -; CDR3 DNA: TGTGCCAGCAGTTTAGGAGCCAGGGGGAACACTGAAGCTTTCTTT; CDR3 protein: CASSLGARGNTEAFF
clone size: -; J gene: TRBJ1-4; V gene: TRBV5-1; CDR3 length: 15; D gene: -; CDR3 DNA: TGCGCCAGCAGTTACCGACAGCACATTAATGAAAAACTGTTTTTT; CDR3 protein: CASSYRQHINEKLFF
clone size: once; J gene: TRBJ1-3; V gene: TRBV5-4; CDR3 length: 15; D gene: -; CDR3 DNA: TGTGCCAGCAGCTTGTCGGTCGGGGCTGGAAACACCATATATTTT; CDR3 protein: CASSLSVGAGNTIYF
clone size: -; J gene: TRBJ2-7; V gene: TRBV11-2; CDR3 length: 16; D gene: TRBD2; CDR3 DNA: TGTGCCAGCAGCCCTTGGGGACTAGGCCCATCCTACGAGCAGTACTTC; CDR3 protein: CASSPWGLGPSYEQYF
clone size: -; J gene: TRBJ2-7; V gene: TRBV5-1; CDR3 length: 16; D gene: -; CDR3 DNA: TGCGCCAGCAGCTTGGAGGGATTTGGAGGGACCTACGAGCAGTACTTC; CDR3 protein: CASSLEGFGGTYEQYF
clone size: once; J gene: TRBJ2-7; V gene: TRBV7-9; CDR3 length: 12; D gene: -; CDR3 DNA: TGTGCCAGCAGCTCACAGGGATACGAGCAGTACTTC; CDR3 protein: CASSSQGYEQYF
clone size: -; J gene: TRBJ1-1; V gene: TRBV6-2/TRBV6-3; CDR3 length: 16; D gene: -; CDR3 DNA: TGTGCCAGCAGTTACTCGACGGGCAGGGCTGCCACTGAAGCTTTCTTT; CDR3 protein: CASSYSTGRAATEAFF
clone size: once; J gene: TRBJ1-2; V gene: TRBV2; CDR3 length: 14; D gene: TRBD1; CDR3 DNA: TGTGCCAGCCGAGACAGGGGTGCAAACTATGGCTACACCTTC; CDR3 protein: CASRDRGANYGYTF
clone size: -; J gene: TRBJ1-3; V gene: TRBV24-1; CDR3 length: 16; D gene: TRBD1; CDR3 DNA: TGTGCCACCAGTGATCTGCGGACAGGGTGGGGAAACACCATATATTTT; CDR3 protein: CATSDLRTGWGNTIYF
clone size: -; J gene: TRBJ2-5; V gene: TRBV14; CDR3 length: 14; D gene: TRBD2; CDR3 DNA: TGTGCCAGCAGCCCATTAGCGGGAGAGGGGACCCAGTACTTC; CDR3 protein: CASSPLAGEGTQYF
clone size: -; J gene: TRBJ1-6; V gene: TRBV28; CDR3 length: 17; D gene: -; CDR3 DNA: TGTGCCAGCAGTTCGATTCCAGACACAACGTATAATTCACCCCTCCACTTT; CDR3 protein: CASSSIPDTTYNSPLHF
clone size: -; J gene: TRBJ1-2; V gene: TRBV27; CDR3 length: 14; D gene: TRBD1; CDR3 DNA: TGTGCCAGCAGTGCGGGACAGGGGGTCTATGGCTACACCTTC; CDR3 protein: CASSAGQGVYGYTF
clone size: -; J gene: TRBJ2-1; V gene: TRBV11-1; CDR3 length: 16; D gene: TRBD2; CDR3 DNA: TGTGCCAGCAGCTCAGGACTAGCGGGAGTCTACAATGAGCAGTTCTTC; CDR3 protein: CASSSGLAGVYNEQFF
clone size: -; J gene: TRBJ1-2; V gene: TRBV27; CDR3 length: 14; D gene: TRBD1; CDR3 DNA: TGTGCCAGCAGTAACAGGGGCGGTGACTATGGCTACACCTTC; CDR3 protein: CASSNRGGDYGYTF
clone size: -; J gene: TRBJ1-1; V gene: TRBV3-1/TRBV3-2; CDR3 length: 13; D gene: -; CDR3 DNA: TGTGCCAGCAGCCAAGGTCGAGGTCGGGTAGCTTTCTTT; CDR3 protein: CASSQGRGRVAFF
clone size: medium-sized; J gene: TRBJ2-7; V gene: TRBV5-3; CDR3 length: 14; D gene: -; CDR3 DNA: TGTGCCAGAAGCTTGGCGGGATCTGACTACGAGCAGTACTTC; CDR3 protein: CARSLAGSDYEQYF
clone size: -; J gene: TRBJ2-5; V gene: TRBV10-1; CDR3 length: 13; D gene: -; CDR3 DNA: TGCGCCAGCAGTGACTCAGTCCAAGAGACCCAGTACTTC; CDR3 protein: CASSDSVQETQYF
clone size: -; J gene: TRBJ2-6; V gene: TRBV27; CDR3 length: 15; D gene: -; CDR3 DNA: TGTGCCAGCAGTTCTGGACTGACTGGGGCCAACGTCCTGACTTTC; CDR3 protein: CASSSGLTGANVLTF
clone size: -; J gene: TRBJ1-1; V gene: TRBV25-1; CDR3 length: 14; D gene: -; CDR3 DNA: TGTGCCAGCAGTGGACAACAGGGATGGGCTGAAGCTTTCTTT; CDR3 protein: CASSGQQGWAEAFF
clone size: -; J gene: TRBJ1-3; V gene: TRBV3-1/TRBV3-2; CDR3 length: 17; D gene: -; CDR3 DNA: TGTGCCAGCAGCCAAGATATCAACGCGTTCTCTGGAAACACCATATATTTT; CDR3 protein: CASSQDINAFSGNTIYF
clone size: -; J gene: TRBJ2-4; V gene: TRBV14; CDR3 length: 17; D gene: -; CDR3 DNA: TGTGCCAGCAGCCAAGATTTGGCCAGGGGGGCTAAAAACATTCAGTACTTC; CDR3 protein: CASSQDLARGAKNIQYF
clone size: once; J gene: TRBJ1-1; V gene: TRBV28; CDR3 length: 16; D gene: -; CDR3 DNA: TGTGCCAGCAGTGCCCCAGGGGCGCGGGGGAGTAGTGAAGCTTTCTTT; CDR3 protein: CASSAPGARGSSEAFF
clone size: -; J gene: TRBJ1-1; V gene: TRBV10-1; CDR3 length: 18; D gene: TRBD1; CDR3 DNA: TGCGCCAGCAGTGAAATCCCCTGGGACAGGGGGGTGAACACTGAAGCTTTCTTT; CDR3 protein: CASSEIPWDRGVNTEAFF
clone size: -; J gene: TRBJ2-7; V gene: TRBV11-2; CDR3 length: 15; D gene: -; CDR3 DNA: TGTGCCAGCAGCTTAGCTGGAGACAGCTCCTACGAGCAGTACTTC; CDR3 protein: CASSLAGDSSYEQYF
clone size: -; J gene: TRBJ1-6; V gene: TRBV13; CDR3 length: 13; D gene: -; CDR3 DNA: TGTGCCAGCCAGGGGCGGTTTAATTCACCCCTCCACTTT; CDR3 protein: CASQGRFNSPLHF
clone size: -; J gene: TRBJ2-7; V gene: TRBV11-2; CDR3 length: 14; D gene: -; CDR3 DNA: TGTGCCAGCAGCTTACTTGGAGGGAAAGGCGAGCAGTACTTC; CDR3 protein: CASSLLGGKGEQYF
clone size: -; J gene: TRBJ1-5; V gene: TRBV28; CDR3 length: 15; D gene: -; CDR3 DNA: TGTGCCAGCAGTTTAAACAGGTTAGACAATCAGCCCCAGCATTTT; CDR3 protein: CASSLNRLDNQPQHF